This T cell receptor beta chain was found in a study of blood T cell repertoires in COVID-19. As for the study in general: Samples representing acute and convalescent COVID-19 were sourced from the United States, Italy and Spain.

Cohorts were based on clinical histories the participants reported. The CDR3 has 17 residues. Germline CDR1 is SGHRS and CDR2 is YFSETQ. Deletions cut 0 bases from V and 3 bases from J, with 18 bases between. Methods used by the authors: Estimated nucleated cell counts came from reference gene primer amplification. Clones were sequenced by immunoSEQ multiplex PCR, and TCRdb holds only the in-frame ones, with some missing. V and J calls and clone size are as listed in that table; D and trimming were resolved from the DNA. Among fewer than 350,000 clones listed, approximately 90% were seen once. V is TRBV5-1 and J is TRBJ1-1, with TRBD1 as a possible D gene (5 bases). Sequences were obtained from PBMCs or T cells enriched from blood (not recorded which). The receptor comes from a woman aged 55-70 years in a cohort exposed to, infected with or recovered from COVID-19 (not recorded which). The chain's CDR3 is CASSLAIGAYRDTEAFF. CDR3 nucleotides: TGCGCCAGCAGCTTGGCCATAGGGGCCTATAGGGACACTGAAGCTTTCTTT.